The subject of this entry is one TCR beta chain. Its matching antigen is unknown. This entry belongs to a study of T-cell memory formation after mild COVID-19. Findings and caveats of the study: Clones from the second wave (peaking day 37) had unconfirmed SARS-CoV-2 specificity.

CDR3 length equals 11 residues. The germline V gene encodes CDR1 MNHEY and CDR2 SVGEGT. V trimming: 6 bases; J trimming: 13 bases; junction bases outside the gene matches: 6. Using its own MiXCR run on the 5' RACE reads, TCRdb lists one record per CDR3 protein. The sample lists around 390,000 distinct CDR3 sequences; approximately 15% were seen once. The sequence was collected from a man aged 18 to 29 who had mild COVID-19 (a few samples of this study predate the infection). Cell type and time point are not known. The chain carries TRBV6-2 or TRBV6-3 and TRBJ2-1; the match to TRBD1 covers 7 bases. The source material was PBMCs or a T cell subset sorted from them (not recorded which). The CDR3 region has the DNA TGTGCCAGCAGCCCGAGACAGGGCCAGTTCTTC. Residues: CASSPRQGQFF.